The subject of this entry is one T cell receptor (beta chain). This record belongs to a study of T cell responses to AZD1222 COVID-19 vaccine. Assay: immunoSEQ multiplex PCR; the TCRdb copy retains only in-frame clones and omits some. The sample contains more than 150,000 clones, roughly 90% of which appear only once. The V gene lost 3 bases and the J gene lost 5 bases, with 16 bases spanning the gap. Looked up from germline, CDR1 is SEHNR and CDR2 is FQNEAQ (reference sequence). The CDR3 is 15 amino acids. This clonotype was obtained from an adult who received the AZD1222 COVID-19 vaccine. The chain links TRBV7-9 to TRBJ1-1; D gene unclear. The starting material was peripheral blood, obtained 28 days after the second AZD1222 dose. CDR3 nucleotide sequence: TGTGCCAGCAGCTTTAGCGGAAGGCTTTCAACTGAAGCTTTCTTT. Amino acids: CASSFSGRLSTEAFF.